The clone carrying this T cell receptor (beta chain) has only one observation. The data were obtained in a study of T cell changes during pregnancy in multiple sclerosis. CDR3 size: 16 residues. Germline V CDR1 and CDR2: SGHAT, FQDESV (reference sequence). Germline trimming cut 7 bases from V and 2 bases from J; bases unmatched to any gene: 11. Sequencing was performed with immunoSEQ multiplex PCR; in TCRdb, only in-frame clones are kept and a portion is missing. The sample consists of about 51,000 clones, 90% to 95% of them appearing once. The chain joins TRBV11-1 to TRBJ2-1; TRBD2 aligns across 7 bases. The clonotype originates from a female donor with multiple sclerosis, enrolled in a pregnancy study. The source material was CD4+ T cells from peripheral blood mononuclear cells, sampled in the second trimester of pregnancy. The CDR3 spells CASKLARGRTYNEQFF. The CDR3 region has the DNA TGTGCCAGCAAGTTAGCGCGGGGGAGAACCTACAATGAGCAGTTCTTC.